Detailed here is one TCR beta chain. This entry comes from a study of blood T cell repertoires in COVID-19. On the study more broadly: Acute and convalescent COVID-19 specimens originated in the United States, Italy and Spain. T cells, B-cell-depleted T cells, or PBMCs supplied cDNA or gDNA.

As handled by the study authors: Amplification of reference gene primers was used by the study to estimate nucleated cell counts. Only in-frame clones appear in the TCRdb table, and some are missing; sequencing was by immunoSEQ multiplex PCR. That table gives V, J and clone size, and the DNA gave D and trimming. Of about 270,000 clones detected, about 89% appear once; the ten largest clones hold around 9.1%. In germline, CDR1 is ENHRY, CDR2 SYGVKD. The CDR3 length is 16 residues. Trimming left V 6 bases short and J 0 bases short, with 16 bases between. The specimen sequenced was peripheral blood. The chain combines TRBV10-3 with TRBJ2-3, with TRBD2 as a possible D gene (6 bases). The sequence was obtained from a man aged 35 to 55 who had recovered from COVID-19. CDR3 sequence reads: CAIRGWRGDSTDTQYF. In DNA, the CDR3 is TGTGCCATCAGGGGTTGGCGGGGAGATAGCACAGATACGCAGTATTTT.